The entry below gives a single TCR beta chain sequence along with its context. The entry originates in a study of blood T cell repertoires in COVID-19. Source study methods: Counts of nucleated cells, estimated from reference gene primer amplification, were obtained. Method: immunoSEQ multiplex PCR; TCRdb's copy keeps in-frame clones and lacks some. The DNA was the basis for D and trimming; V, J and clone size are from that table. The data show 70,000 or so clones, roughly 84% seen once. The sequence came from a woman aged 18-30 years with acute or convalescent COVID-19. The sample was peripheral blood.

CDR3 in amino acids: CASSPRQDRVAKNIQYF. The CDR3 nucleotides read TGTGCCAGCTCACCACGCCAGGACAGAGTAGCCAAAAACATTCAGTACTTC. This chain uses TRBV18 with TRBJ2-4; TRBD1 might be the D (6 bases). The germline V gene has CDR1 KGHSH and CDR2 LQKENI. Trimming shortened V by 1 base and J by 0 bases, and 13 bases separated the two germline ends. CDR3 length: 17 residues.